These T cell receptor beta chains were read from a single sample in a study of T cell responses to AZD1222 COVID-19 vaccine. Here immunoSEQ multiplex PCR was the method, and the copy in TCRdb shows in-frame clones only, minus some. The table includes approximately 100,000 clones, about 90% detected once. The sample was peripheral blood, taken 28 days after the second AZD1222 dose. All receptors come from an adult who received the AZD1222 COVID-19 vaccine. Each CDR3 is given with its conserved first and last residue. The D gene is left open where the match is weak. Clone size is stated in some rows and not others, as once, few, many or a class when expanded.

clone size: once; D gene: -; V gene: TRBV6-5; J gene: TRBJ1-2; CDR3 DNA: TGTGCCAGCACCCCACGGGCAGCTAACTATGGCTACACCTTC; CDR3 protein: CASTPRAANYGYTF
clone size: -; D gene: -; V gene: TRBV27; J gene: TRBJ1-3; CDR3 DNA: TGTGCCAGCAGCCAAAGCGGGGGGGCTGGAAACACCATATATTTT; CDR3 protein: CASSQSGGAGNTIYF
clone size: few; D gene: TRBD2; V gene: TRBV2; J gene: TRBJ2-7; CDR3 DNA: TGTGCCAGCAGTGAAGCCAATCCAACTAGCGGGGGGGCCGTGATCTACGAGCAGTACTTC; CDR3 protein: CASSEANPTSGGAVIYEQYF
clone size: -; D gene: -; V gene: TRBV25-1; J gene: TRBJ2-1; CDR3 DNA: TGTGCCAGCAGTGCCTTACCGGGCCGAAGTTCCAATGAGCAGTTCTTC; CDR3 protein: CASSALPGRSSNEQFF
clone size: -; D gene: -; V gene: TRBV11-1; J gene: TRBJ1-2; CDR3 DNA: TGTGCCAGCAGCTTAAGGTCAGCGGACCTTCTAGGCTACACCTTC; CDR3 protein: CASSLRSADLLGYTF
clone size: once; D gene: TRBD2; V gene: TRBV27; J gene: TRBJ2-5; CDR3 DNA: TGTGCCAGCAGTACGGACACTAGCGGGAGGACCCCTCAAGAGACCCAGTACTTC; CDR3 protein: CASSTDTSGRTPQETQYF
clone size: -; D gene: -; V gene: TRBV6-5; J gene: TRBJ2-7; CDR3 DNA: TGTGCCACCGCAGGATCCTACGAGCAGTACTTC; CDR3 protein: CATAGSYEQYF
clone size: -; D gene: -; V gene: TRBV10-3; J gene: TRBJ1-1; CDR3 DNA: TGTGCCATCAGGACCAGGGGAACGAACACTGAAGCTTTCTTT; CDR3 protein: CAIRTRGTNTEAFF
clone size: -; D gene: -; V gene: TRBV5-5; J gene: TRBJ1-6; CDR3 DNA: TGTGCCAGCAGCCGCTATAGGGGAGCCTATAATTCACCCCTCCACTTT; CDR3 protein: CASSRYRGAYNSPLHF
clone size: -; D gene: TRBD2; V gene: TRBV5-5; J gene: TRBJ2-1; CDR3 DNA: TGTGCCAGCAGCTTGGTCCCTAGCGGGAGGGCCGATGAGCAGTTCTTC; CDR3 protein: CASSLVPSGRADEQFF
clone size: -; D gene: TRBD1; V gene: TRBV10-1; J gene: TRBJ1-1; CDR3 DNA: TGCGCCAGCAGTGCCGACAGGGGTGAAGCTTTCTTT; CDR3 protein: CASSADRGEAFF
clone size: -; D gene: TRBD1; V gene: TRBV5-1; J gene: TRBJ1-4; CDR3 DNA: TGCGCCAGCAGCTCCGGACAGGGGGGCGAAAAACTGTTTTTT; CDR3 protein: CASSSGQGGEKLFF
clone size: -; D gene: -; V gene: TRBV7-8; J gene: TRBJ2-1; CDR3 DNA: TGTGCCAGCAGCCCCCCCCGCCGAAGGTTTCCTTACAATGAGCAGTTCTTC; CDR3 protein: CASSPPRRRFPYNEQFF
clone size: -; D gene: TRBD2; V gene: TRBV18; J gene: TRBJ2-1; CDR3 DNA: TGTGCCAGCTCACCACTTAGCGGGGGCAGCTCCTACAATGAGCAGTTCTTC; CDR3 protein: CASSPLSGGSSYNEQFF
clone size: once; D gene: -; V gene: TRBV23-1; J gene: TRBJ2-3; CDR3 DNA: TGCGCCAGCAGTCACACCGACAGCACAGATACGCAGTATTTT; CDR3 protein: CASSHTDSTDTQYF
clone size: -; D gene: -; V gene: TRBV15; J gene: TRBJ2-3; CDR3 DNA: TGTGCCACCAGCATGGGGCGTAGCACAGATACGCAGTATTTT; CDR3 protein: CATSMGRSTDTQYF
clone size: once; D gene: -; V gene: TRBV2; J gene: TRBJ1-4; CDR3 DNA: TGTGCCAGCAGTGGGAGGGTATTTAATGAAAAACTGTTTTTT; CDR3 protein: CASSGRVFNEKLFF
clone size: -; D gene: -; V gene: TRBV3-1/TRBV3-2; J gene: TRBJ1-2; CDR3 DNA: TGTGCCAGCAGCCCCGACAGACGTTCCTATGGCTACACCTTC; CDR3 protein: CASSPDRRSYGYTF
clone size: -; D gene: TRBD1; V gene: TRBV7-9; J gene: TRBJ2-7; CDR3 DNA: TGTGCCAGCAGCCCCCGGGACAGGGGGTACGAGCAGTACTTC; CDR3 protein: CASSPRDRGYEQYF
clone size: -; D gene: TRBD1; V gene: TRBV27; J gene: TRBJ2-7; CDR3 DNA: TGTGCCAGCGGGCCCGCGGGACAGGGGTACGAGCAGTACTTC; CDR3 protein: CASGPAGQGYEQYF
clone size: once; D gene: -; V gene: TRBV6-5; J gene: TRBJ2-7; CDR3 DNA: TGTGCCAGCAGTCTCCTTCCCGACCCAAAACGGCAGTACTTC; CDR3 protein: CASSLLPDPKRQYF
clone size: -; D gene: -; V gene: TRBV27; J gene: TRBJ2-7; CDR3 DNA: TGTGCCAGCAGCCCCGCGGGGCTCACCTACGAGCAGTACTTC; CDR3 protein: CASSPAGLTYEQYF
clone size: once; D gene: TRBD1; V gene: TRBV27; J gene: TRBJ1-5; CDR3 DNA: TGTGCCAGCAGTCCCGGGACAGGGGGCATTCAGCCCCAGCATTTT; CDR3 protein: CASSPGTGGIQPQHF
clone size: -; D gene: -; V gene: TRBV5-4; J gene: TRBJ2-1; CDR3 DNA: TGTGCCAGCAGCTTGATCGGGATCTACAATGAGCAGTTCTTC; CDR3 protein: CASSLIGIYNEQFF
clone size: -; D gene: -; V gene: TRBV20-1; J gene: TRBJ2-1; CDR3 DNA: TGCAGTGCTAGAGGGAGCAATGAGCAGTTCTTC; CDR3 protein: CSARGSNEQFF
clone size: few; D gene: -; V gene: TRBV4-1; J gene: TRBJ2-3; CDR3 DNA: TGCGCCAGCAGCCAAGATCGGAACTCAGATACGCAGTATTTT; CDR3 protein: CASSQDRNSDTQYF
clone size: -; D gene: -; V gene: TRBV9; J gene: TRBJ1-1; CDR3 DNA: TGTGCCAGCAGCGTAGCTGGGTATACTGAAGCTTTCTTT; CDR3 protein: CASSVAGYTEAFF
clone size: -; D gene: -; V gene: TRBV4-1; J gene: TRBJ2-7; CDR3 DNA: TGCGCCAGCAGCCCCCTGAGCACCGTGAACTACGAGCAGTACTTC; CDR3 protein: CASSPLSTVNYEQYF
clone size: few; D gene: TRBD1; V gene: TRBV7-9; J gene: TRBJ1-1; CDR3 DNA: TGTGCCAGCAGCTTCGGATCACAGGGGACATCTGAAGCTTTCTTT; CDR3 protein: CASSFGSQGTSEAFF
clone size: -; D gene: -; V gene: TRBV27; J gene: TRBJ1-2; CDR3 DNA: TGTGCCACGATCGACAGACTTAACTATGGCTACACCTTC; CDR3 protein: CATIDRLNYGYTF
clone size: -; D gene: TRBD1; V gene: TRBV19; J gene: TRBJ2-2; CDR3 DNA: TGTGCCAGTAGTACACAGGGGGACACCGGGGAGCTGTTTTTT; CDR3 protein: CASSTQGDTGELFF
clone size: -; D gene: -; V gene: TRBV7-3; J gene: TRBJ2-3; CDR3 DNA: TGTGCCAGCAGCTTCGGACGGGCTAGCACAGATACGCAGTATTTT; CDR3 protein: CASSFGRASTDTQYF
clone size: -; D gene: -; V gene: TRBV5-1; J gene: TRBJ2-5; CDR3 DNA: TGCGCCAGCAGCCTCGGGAGTCAAGAGACCCAGTACTTC; CDR3 protein: CASSLGSQETQYF
clone size: -; D gene: -; V gene: TRBV21-1; J gene: TRBJ1-6; CDR3 DNA: TGTGCCAGCAGCAAAGCCGAGGGCCCCGTCAATTCACCCCTCCACTTT; CDR3 protein: CASSKAEGPVNSPLHF
clone size: -; D gene: -; V gene: TRBV20-1; J gene: TRBJ1-6; CDR3 DNA: TGCAGTGCTAGTGGGGATAGCTCCTATAATTCACCCCTCCACTTT; CDR3 protein: CSASGDSSYNSPLHF
clone size: -; D gene: -; V gene: TRBV7-3; J gene: TRBJ2-1; CDR3 DNA: TGTGCCAGCAGCTTAACGGGGGCCCCTACTTCCTACAATGAGCAGTTCTTC; CDR3 protein: CASSLTGAPTSYNEQFF
clone size: once; D gene: -; V gene: TRBV6-6; J gene: TRBJ1-2; CDR3 DNA: TGTGCCAGCAGCTCGGGATCAATCTACACCTTC; CDR3 protein: CASSSGSIYTF
clone size: -; D gene: TRBD1; V gene: TRBV30; J gene: TRBJ1-1; CDR3 DNA: TGTGCCTGGAGTGTACAGGGGGCAGTGAACACTGAAGCTTTCTTT; CDR3 protein: CAWSVQGAVNTEAFF
clone size: -; D gene: -; V gene: TRBV19; J gene: TRBJ1-3; CDR3 DNA: TGTGCCAGTAGTATCCAGGGCTTTGGAAACACCATATATTTT; CDR3 protein: CASSIQGFGNTIYF
clone size: few; D gene: TRBD1; V gene: TRBV7-2; J gene: TRBJ1-2; CDR3 DNA: TGTGCCAGCAGGTCTCCGGGACAGGGGACGGGGGGCTACACCTTC; CDR3 protein: CASRSPGQGTGGYTF
clone size: -; D gene: -; V gene: TRBV18; J gene: TRBJ1-1; CDR3 DNA: TGTGCCAGCTCCGCACAAGCGGCGGGCCGGGGGAACACTGAAGCTTTCTTT; CDR3 protein: CASSAQAAGRGNTEAFF
clone size: -; D gene: -; V gene: TRBV6-6; J gene: TRBJ2-7; CDR3 DNA: TGTGCCAGCAGTCCCGTGGGTAGCTCCTACGAGCAGTACTTC; CDR3 protein: CASSPVGSSYEQYF
clone size: -; D gene: -; V gene: TRBV7-2; J gene: TRBJ1-3; CDR3 DNA: TGTGCCAGCAGCTTAGGACAGCCTGGAAACACCATATATTTT; CDR3 protein: CASSLGQPGNTIYF
clone size: -; D gene: -; V gene: TRBV27; J gene: TRBJ2-2; CDR3 DNA: TGTGCCAGCAGTTTATCTGGGGCCGCCACCGGGGAGCTGTTTTTT; CDR3 protein: CASSLSGAATGELFF